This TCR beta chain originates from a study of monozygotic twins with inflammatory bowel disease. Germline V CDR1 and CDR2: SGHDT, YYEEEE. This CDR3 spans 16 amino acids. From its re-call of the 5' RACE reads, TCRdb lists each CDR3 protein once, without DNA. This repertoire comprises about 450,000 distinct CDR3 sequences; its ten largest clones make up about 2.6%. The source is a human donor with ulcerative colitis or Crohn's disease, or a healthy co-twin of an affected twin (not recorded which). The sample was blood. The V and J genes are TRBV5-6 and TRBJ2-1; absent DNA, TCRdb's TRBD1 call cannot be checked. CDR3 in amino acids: CASSSGTGVTNNEQFF.